Listed below are T cell receptor beta chains from one sample, sequenced in a study of HIV-infected patients and healthy controls. TCRdb ran MiXCR on the 5' RACE reads and lists one entry per CDR3 protein. The repertoire holds about 63,000 distinct CDR3 sequences, with approximately 15% as singletons. Material for sequencing was CD4+ T cells from blood. All receptors derive from a human donor in good health. CDR3s include the opening cysteine and the closing phenylalanine or tryptophan. A D gene is named only where the DNA matches it firmly. The listing skips clone size in some rows; elsewhere it reads once, few, many or a size class.

clone_size j_call v_call d_call cdr3_aa cdr3_nt
. TRBJ2-7 TRBV29-1 TRBD2 CSAATSGYPYEQYF TGCAGCGCGGCGACTAGCGGGTATCCCTACGAGCAGTACTTC
few TRBJ1-1 TRBV20-1 . CSAREQGSRTEAFF TGCAGTGCTAGGGAACAGGGATCGCGCACTGAAGCTTTCTTT
. TRBJ2-1 TRBV7-9 TRBD2 CASSLVSSGRAPGEQFF TGTGCCAGCAGCTTAGTTTCTAGCGGGAGGGCTCCGGGTGAGCAGTTCTTC
few TRBJ2-7 TRBV20-1 TRBD1 CSAKTQGAASYEQYF TGCAGTGCCAAGACACAGGGGGCTGCTTCCTACGAGCAGTACTTC
many TRBJ1-6 TRBV7-2 . CASSVRETSPLHF TGTGCCAGCAGCGTCAGGGAGACTTCACCCCTCCACTTT
few TRBJ2-7 TRBV20-1 . CSAAIGGQGYVGQYF TGCAGTGCTGCAATCGGGGGGCAGGGATATGTAGGGCAGTACTTC
. TRBJ1-1 TRBV7-2 . CASSPYTNTEAFF TGTGCCAGCAGCCCCTACACGAACACTGAAGCTTTCTTT
few TRBJ2-3 TRBV13 TRBD2 CASSLKRGPTTDTQYF TGTGCCAGCAGCTTGAAGCGGGGACCGACCACAGATACGCAGTATTTT
. TRBJ2-5 TRBV14 TRBD2 CASSQLQRGSLETQYF TGTGCCAGCAGCCAACTCCAGCGGGGATCCCTAGAGACCCAGTACTTC
few TRBJ2-7 TRBV5-1 . CASSLGTQPTNEQYF TGCGCCAGCAGCTTAGGGACTCAACCAACGAACGAGCAGTACTTC
few TRBJ1-1 TRBV14 . CASSQDLTGTEAFF TGTGCCAGCAGCCAAGATCTGACGGGCACTGAAGCTTTCTTT
many TRBJ1-1 TRBV10-3 . CAISRDGREAFF TGTGCCATCAGCCGGGACGGACGCGAAGCTTTCTTT
many TRBJ1-5 TRBV12-3/TRBV12-4 . CASSLGPLRGNQPQHF TGTGCCAGCAGTTTAGGACCCCTCAGGGGCAATCAGCCCCAGCATTTT
few TRBJ2-1 TRBV20-1 . CSARLVSNEQFF TGCAGTGCTAGGCTGGTGTCCAATGAGCAGTTCTTC
. TRBJ2-5 TRBV5-6 TRBD1 CASSSIMDREIGETQYF TGTGCCAGCAGCTCGATTATGGACAGGGAAATCGGTGAGACCCAGTACTTC
. TRBJ2-7 TRBV12-3/TRBV12-4 TRBD2 CASSSPREGGYEQYF TGTGCCAGCAGCTCCCCCCGGGAGGGGGGCTACGAGCAGTACTTC
. TRBJ1-3 TRBV12-3/TRBV12-4 . CASSQGATIYF TGTGCCAGCAGCCAAGGAGCTACCATATATTTT
. TRBJ1-2 TRBV29-1 . CSVEPDSSYGYTF TGCAGCGTTGAACCGGACAGCAGCTATGGCTACACCTTC
few TRBJ2-1 TRBV14 . CASSQEGLYFYNEQFF TGTGCCAGCAGCCAAGAAGGGCTTTACTTCTACAATGAGCAGTTCTTC
many TRBJ2-5 TRBV15 TRBD2 CATISPPWLAGVPQETQYF TGTGCCACCATAAGCCCGCCGTGGCTAGCGGGAGTCCCCCAAGAGACCCAGTACTTC
. TRBJ2-7 TRBV7-2 . CASSLPGPHYEQYF TGTGCCAGCAGCTTACCCGGGCCTCACTACGAGCAGTACTTC
. TRBJ1-1 TRBV3-1 . CASSPPVGRKSGGTEAFF TGTGCCAGCAGCCCCCCCGTCGGCCGAAAAAGCGGAGGAACTGAAGCTTTCTTT
few TRBJ2-3 TRBV24-1 TRBD1 CATSGQTTGGENTDTQYF TGTGCCACCAGCGGACAGACGACAGGGGGCGAAAACACAGATACGCAGTATTTT
. TRBJ2-1 TRBV12-3/TRBV12-4 . CASKERESSYNEQFF TGTGCCAGCAAGGAAAGGGAGAGCTCCTACAATGAGCAGTTCTTC
many TRBJ1-1 TRBV4-1 . CASSQAGGRGGKTEAFF TGCGCCAGCAGCCAAGCTGGGGGGCGTGGGGGAAAAACTGAAGCTTTCTTT
few TRBJ2-1 TRBV14 TRBD2 CASSHRLAGDNEQFF TGTGCCAGCAGCCACCGTCTAGCGGGGGACAATGAGCAGTTCTTC
. TRBJ2-3 TRBV7-2 TRBD1 CASSENRGPTDTQYF TGTGCCAGCAGCGAAAACAGGGGGCCCACAGATACGCAGTATTTT
. TRBJ2-3 TRBV2 . CASSRQPFTDTQYF TGTGCCAGCAGCAGACAGCCCTTCACAGATACGCAGTATTTT
few TRBJ2-3 TRBV29-1 . CSVEDRKRATDTQYF TGCAGCGTTGAAGATCGGAAGCGGGCCACAGATACGCAGTATTTT
many TRBJ2-3 TRBV7-9 TRBD1 CASAAGQGSQYF TGTGCCTCCGCCGCGGGACAGGGCTCGCAGTATTTT
few TRBJ1-1 TRBV18 . CASSWATEAFF TGTGCCAGCTCATGGGCCACTGAAGCTTTCTTT
many TRBJ2-5 TRBV6-2/TRBV6-3 TRBD2 CASSLAGVRETQYF TGTGCCAGCAGCCTCGCGGGAGTTCGAGAGACCCAGTACTTC
. TRBJ2-1 TRBV6-1 . CASMSGVGHALDEQFF TGTGCCAGCATGAGCGGAGTAGGACACGCTTTGGATGAGCAGTTCTTC
few TRBJ2-2 TRBV18 . CASSPSAGIGELFF TGTGCCAGCTCACCTTCCGCAGGGATCGGGGAGCTGTTTTTT
. TRBJ2-1 TRBV19 TRBD2 CASSWTSGGQFRNEQFF TGTGCCAGTAGTTGGACTAGCGGGGGACAGTTTCGAAATGAGCAGTTCTTC
few TRBJ2-6 TRBV7-2 . CASSAAFSGANVLTF TGTGCCAGCAGCGCGGCCTTCTCTGGGGCCAACGTCCTGACTTTC
many TRBJ2-3 TRBV6-6 . CASRFFGRATDTQYF TGTGCCAGCCGTTTTTTCGGGCGCGCAACCGATACGCAGTATTTT
few TRBJ2-1 TRBV19 . CASSIGKTPIINEQFF TGTGCCAGTAGTATAGGCAAAACCCCGATTATCAATGAGCAGTTCTTC
few TRBJ2-2 TRBV20-1 TRBD1 CSAREDRSFANTGELFF TGCAGTGCTAGAGAGGACAGGAGTTTCGCGAACACCGGGGAGCTGTTTTTT
. TRBJ1-1 TRBV6-5 . CASTPSRKTEAFF TGTGCCAGCACCCCGAGCCGGAAGACTGAAGCTTTCTTT
many TRBJ2-1 TRBV13 . CASSLRRPGNEQFF TGTGCCAGCAGCTTGCGGAGGCCGGGCAATGAGCAGTTCTTC
. TRBJ2-7 TRBV7-2 . CASSLGGGSAYEQYF TGTGCCAGCAGCCTCGGGGGCGGGAGCGCCTACGAGCAGTACTTC
. TRBJ2-7 TRBV7-2 TRBD2 CASSLGWASGGKYEQYF TGTGCCAGCAGCTTAGGGTGGGCTAGCGGGGGGAAATACGAGCAGTACTTC
many TRBJ2-3 TRBV18 TRBD2 CASAQTSGRSTDTQYF TGTGCCAGCGCGCAAACTAGCGGGAGAAGCACAGATACGCAGTATTTT